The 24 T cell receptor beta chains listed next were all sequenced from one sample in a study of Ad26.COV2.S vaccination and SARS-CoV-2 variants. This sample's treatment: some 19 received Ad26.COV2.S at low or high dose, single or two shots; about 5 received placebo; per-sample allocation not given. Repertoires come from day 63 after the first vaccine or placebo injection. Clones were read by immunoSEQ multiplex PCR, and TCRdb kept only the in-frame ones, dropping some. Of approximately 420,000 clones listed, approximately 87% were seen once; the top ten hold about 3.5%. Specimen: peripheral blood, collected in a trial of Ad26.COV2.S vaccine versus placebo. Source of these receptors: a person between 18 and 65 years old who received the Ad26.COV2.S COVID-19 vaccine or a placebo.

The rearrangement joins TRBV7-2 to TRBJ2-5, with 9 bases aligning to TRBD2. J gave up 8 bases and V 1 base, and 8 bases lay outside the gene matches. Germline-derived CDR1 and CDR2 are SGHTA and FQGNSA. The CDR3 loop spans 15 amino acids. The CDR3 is CASSLEASGVLTQYF. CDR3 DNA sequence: TGTGCCAGCAGCTTAGAGGCTAGCGGGGTATTAACCCAGTACTTC.

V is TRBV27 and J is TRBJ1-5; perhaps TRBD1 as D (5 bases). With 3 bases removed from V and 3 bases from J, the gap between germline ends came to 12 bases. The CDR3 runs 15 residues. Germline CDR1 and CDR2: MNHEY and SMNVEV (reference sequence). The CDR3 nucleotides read TGTGCCAGCAGTTTGCATCTACAGGACAATCAGCCCCAGCATTTT. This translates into CASSLHLQDNQPQHF.

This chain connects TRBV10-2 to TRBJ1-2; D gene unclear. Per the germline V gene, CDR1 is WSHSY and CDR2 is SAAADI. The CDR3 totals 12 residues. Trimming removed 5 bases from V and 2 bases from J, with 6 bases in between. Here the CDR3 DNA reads TGCGCCAGCAGTTCACCCAACTATGGCTACACCTTC. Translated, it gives CASSSPNYGYTF.

The chain's CDR3 is CASSSLRGPDTQYF. DNA for the CDR3: TGTGCCAGCAGTTCCCTCCGGGGCCCAGATACGCAGTATTTT. The rearrangement joins TRBV6-2 or TRBV6-3 to TRBJ2-3; D is possibly TRBD1 or TRBD2 (5 bases each). Germline assignment: CDR1 MNHEY and CDR2 SVGEGT. This CDR3 has 14 residues. Trimming removed 4 bases from V and 4 bases from J, with 12 bases in between.

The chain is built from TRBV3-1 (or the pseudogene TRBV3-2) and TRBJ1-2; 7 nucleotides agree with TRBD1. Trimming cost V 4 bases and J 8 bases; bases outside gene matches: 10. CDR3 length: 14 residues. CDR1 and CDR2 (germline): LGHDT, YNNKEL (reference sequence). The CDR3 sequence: CASSPRGPGYGYTF. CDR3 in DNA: TGTGCCAGCAGCCCAAGGGGGCCAGGGTACGGCTACACCTTC.

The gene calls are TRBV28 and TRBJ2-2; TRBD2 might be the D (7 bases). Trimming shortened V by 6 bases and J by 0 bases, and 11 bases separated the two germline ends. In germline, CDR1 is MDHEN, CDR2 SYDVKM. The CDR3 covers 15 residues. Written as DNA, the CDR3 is TGTGCCAGCAGGGGGGGGGCACCGAACACCGGGGAGCTGTTTTTT. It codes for CASRGGAPNTGELFF. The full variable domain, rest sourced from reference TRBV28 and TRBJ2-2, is DVKVTQSSRYLVKRTGEKVFLECVQDMDHENMFWYRQDPGLGLRLIYFSYDVKMKEKGDIPEGYSVSREKKERFSLILESASTNQTSMYLCASRGGAPNTGELFFGEGSRLTVL.

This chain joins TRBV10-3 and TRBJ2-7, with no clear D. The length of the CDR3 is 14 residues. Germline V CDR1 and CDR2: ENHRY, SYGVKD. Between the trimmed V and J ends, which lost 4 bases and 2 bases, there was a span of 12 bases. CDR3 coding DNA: TGTGCCATCAGTGGCGAGACTCCTACCTACGAGCAGTACTTC. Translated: CAISGETPTYEQYF.

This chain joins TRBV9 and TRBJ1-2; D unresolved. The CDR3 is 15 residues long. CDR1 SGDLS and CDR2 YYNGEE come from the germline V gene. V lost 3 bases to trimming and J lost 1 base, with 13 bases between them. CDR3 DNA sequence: TGTGCCAGCAGCGCTAGGGCGGAAAGTAACTATGGCTACACCTTC. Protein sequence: CASSARAESNYGYTF.

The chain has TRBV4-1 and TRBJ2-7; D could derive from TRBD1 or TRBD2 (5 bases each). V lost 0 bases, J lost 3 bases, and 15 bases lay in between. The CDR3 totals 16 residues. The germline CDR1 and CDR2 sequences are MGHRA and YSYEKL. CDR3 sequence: CASSQDVGTPLYEQYF. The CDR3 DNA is TGCGCCAGCAGCCAAGACGTGGGGACGCCACTCTACGAGCAGTACTTC.

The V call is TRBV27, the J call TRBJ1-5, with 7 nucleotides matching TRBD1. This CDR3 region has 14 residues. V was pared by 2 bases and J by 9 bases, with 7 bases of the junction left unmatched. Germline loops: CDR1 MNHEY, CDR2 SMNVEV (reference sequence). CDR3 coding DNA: TGTGCCAGCAGTTTAGAACAGGGGCGAGGGCCCCAGCATTTT. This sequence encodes CASSLEQGRGPQHF.

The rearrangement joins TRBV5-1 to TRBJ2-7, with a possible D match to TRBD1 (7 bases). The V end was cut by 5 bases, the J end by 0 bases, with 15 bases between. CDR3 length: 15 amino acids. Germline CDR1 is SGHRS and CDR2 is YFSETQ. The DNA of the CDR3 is TGCGCCAGCAGGGCGGGACAGCAGAGCTCCTACGAGCAGTACTTC. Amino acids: CASRAGQQSSYEQYF.

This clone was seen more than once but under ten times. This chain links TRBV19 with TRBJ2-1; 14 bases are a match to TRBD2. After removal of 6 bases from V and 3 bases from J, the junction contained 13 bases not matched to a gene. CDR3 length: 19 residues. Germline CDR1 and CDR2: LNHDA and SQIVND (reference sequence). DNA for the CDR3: TGTGCCAGTAGCACTTCTGGGACTAGCGGGGGAAGATTCTACAATGAGCAGTTCTTC. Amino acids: CASSTSGTSGGRFYNEQFF. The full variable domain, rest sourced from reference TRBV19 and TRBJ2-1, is DGGITQSPKYLFRKEGQNVTLSCEQNLNHDAMYWYRQDPGQGLRLIYYSQIVNDFQKGDIAEGYSVSREKKESFPLTVTSAQKNPTAFYLCASSTSGTSGGRFYNEQFFGPGTRLTVL.

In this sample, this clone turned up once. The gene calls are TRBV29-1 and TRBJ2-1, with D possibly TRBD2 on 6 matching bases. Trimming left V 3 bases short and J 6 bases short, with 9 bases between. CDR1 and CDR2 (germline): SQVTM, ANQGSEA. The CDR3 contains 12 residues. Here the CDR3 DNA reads TGCAGCGTTGAGCAGGGAGGCAATGAGCAGTTCTTC. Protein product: CSVEQGGNEQFF.

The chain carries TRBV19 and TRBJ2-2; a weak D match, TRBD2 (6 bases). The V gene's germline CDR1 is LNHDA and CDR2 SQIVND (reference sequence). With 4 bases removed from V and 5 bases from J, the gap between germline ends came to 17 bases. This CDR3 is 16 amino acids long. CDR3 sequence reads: CASSKPLGLSTGELFF. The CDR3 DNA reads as TGTGCCAGTAGTAAACCCTTGGGACTCTCTACCGGGGAGCTGTTTTTT.

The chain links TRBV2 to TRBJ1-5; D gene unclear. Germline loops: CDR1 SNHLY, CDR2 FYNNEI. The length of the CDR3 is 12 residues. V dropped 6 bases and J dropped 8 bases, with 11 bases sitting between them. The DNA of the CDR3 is TGTGCCAGCAGAGAGGTCGGGAAGCCCCAGCATTTT. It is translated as CASREVGKPQHF.

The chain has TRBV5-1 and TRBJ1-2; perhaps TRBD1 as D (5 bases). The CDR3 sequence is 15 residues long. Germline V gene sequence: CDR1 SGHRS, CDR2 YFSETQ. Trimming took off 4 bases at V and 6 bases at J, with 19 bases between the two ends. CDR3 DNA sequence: TGCGCCAGCAGCCAGGACACCCTAAAGCCCGATGGCTACACCTTC. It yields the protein CASSQDTLKPDGYTF.

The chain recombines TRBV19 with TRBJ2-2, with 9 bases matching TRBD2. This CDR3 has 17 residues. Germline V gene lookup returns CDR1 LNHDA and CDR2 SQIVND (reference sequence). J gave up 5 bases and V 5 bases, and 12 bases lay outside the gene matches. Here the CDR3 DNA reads TGTGCCAGTAGTCTCCAGGCGGGGGGGCCTGGAACCGGGGAGCTGTTTTTT. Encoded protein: CASSLQAGGPGTGELFF.

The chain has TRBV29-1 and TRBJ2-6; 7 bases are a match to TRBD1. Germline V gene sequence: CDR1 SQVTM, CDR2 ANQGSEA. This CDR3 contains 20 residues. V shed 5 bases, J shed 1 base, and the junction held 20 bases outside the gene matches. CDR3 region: CSVFQPQTGPSGSGANVLTF. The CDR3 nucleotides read TGCAGCGTTTTCCAACCACAGACAGGGCCTTCTGGGTCTGGGGCCAACGTCCTGACTTTC.

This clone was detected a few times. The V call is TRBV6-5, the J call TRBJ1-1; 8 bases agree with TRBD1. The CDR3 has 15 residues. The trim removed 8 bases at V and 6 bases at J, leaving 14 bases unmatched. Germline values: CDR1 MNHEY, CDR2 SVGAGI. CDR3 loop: CASGRQGRGWPEAFF. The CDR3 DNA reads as TGTGCCAGCGGAAGACAGGGGCGAGGGTGGCCTGAAGCTTTCTTT.

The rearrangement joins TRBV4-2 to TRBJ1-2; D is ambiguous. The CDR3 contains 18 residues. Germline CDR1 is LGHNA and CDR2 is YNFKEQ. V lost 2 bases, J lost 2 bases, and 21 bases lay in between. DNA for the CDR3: TGTGCCAGCAGCCAATGGGTCCTGCCTACCCATTCCAACTATGGCTACACCTTC. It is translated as CASSQWVLPTHSNYGYTF.

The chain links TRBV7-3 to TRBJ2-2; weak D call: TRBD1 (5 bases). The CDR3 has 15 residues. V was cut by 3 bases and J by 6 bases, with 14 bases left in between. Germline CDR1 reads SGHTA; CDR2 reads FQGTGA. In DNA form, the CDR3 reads TGTGCCAGCAGCTTCCTAGGGGTAGTTTCCGGGGAGCTGTTTTTT. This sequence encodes CASSFLGVVSGELFF.

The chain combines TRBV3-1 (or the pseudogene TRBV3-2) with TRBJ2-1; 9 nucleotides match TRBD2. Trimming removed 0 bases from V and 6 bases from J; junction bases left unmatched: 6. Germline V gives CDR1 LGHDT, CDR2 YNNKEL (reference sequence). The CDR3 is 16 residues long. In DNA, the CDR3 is TGTGCCAGCAGCCAAGACGCTAGCGGGGAACGCAATGAGCAGTTCTTC. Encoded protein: CASSQDASGERNEQFF.

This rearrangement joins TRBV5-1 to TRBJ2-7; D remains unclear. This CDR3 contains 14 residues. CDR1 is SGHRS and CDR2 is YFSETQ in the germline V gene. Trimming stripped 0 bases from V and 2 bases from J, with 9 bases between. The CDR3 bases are TGCGCCAGCAGCTTGGGTGGGATTACCTACGAGCAGTACTTC. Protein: CASSLGGITYEQYF.

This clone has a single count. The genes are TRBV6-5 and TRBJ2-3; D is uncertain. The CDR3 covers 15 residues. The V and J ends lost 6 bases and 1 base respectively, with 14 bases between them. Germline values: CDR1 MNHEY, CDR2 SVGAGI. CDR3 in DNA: TGTGCCAGCAGATCGGGTGTTTACGGCACAGATACGCAGTATTTT. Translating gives CASRSGVYGTDTQYF.